This T cell receptor beta chain was retrieved from a study of OX40 agonist ivuxolimab in advanced cancers. Overall study context: Given to patients was ivuxolimab, an agonistic anti-OX40 (CD134) antibody. Partial response was recorded in three patients: one hepatocellular carcinoma and two cutaneous melanoma cases. Study-wide results and caveats: CD4+ T cells averaged fewer expanded clones than CD8+ T cells.

Profiling relied on immunoSEQ multiplex PCR, and the TCRdb table lists in-frame clones only, not all of them. The sample has about 79,000 clones; 80% to 95% are singletons. CDR3 length equals 14 residues. Germline CDR1 is MNHEY and CDR2 is SVGAGI. Trimming removed 2 bases from V and 0 bases from J, with 5 bases in between. Concerning this clone: Its matching antigen is unknown.

The clonotype originates from an adult with an advanced solid tumor such as melanoma, head and neck, liver or kidney cancer. This specimen consisted of CD4+ or CD8+ T cells sorted from blood, obtained in a trial of the OX40 agonist ivuxolimab. This chain joins TRBV6-5 and TRBJ1-3; D is uncertain. The CDR3, as DNA: TGTGCCAGCAGTTACGGAACCTCTGGAAACACCATATATTTT. This gives the protein CASSYGTSGNTIYF.